The 23 T cell receptor beta chains below were found in one sample sequenced in a study of blood T cell repertoires in COVID-19 (dated by TCRdb to about 2020). The method behind the library was the immunoSEQ multiplex PCR assay. TCRdb retrieved this table from immuneACCESS and kept in-frame rearrangements only. Not all clones are present; in checked studies, unresolved V genes account for under half, and no reason is known for the remainder. For this sample there are about 400,000 clones; about 90% appear just once. Jointly, the top ten make up around 3% of the sample. The sequenced material came from PBMCs or T cells enriched from blood (not recorded which). These receptors came from a woman aged 25 to 45 who had recovered from COVID-19.

The chain recombines TRBV27 with TRBJ2-7, with a weak D call TRBD1 (6 bases). The length of the CDR3 is 13 residues. Per germline, CDR1 MNHEY and CDR2 SMNVEV (reference sequence). The V end was cut by 5 bases, the J end by 5 bases, with 13 bases between. The CDR3 nucleotides read TGTGCCAGCAGTGGGCAGGGGACCCACGAGCAGTACTTC. It codes for CASSGQGTHEQYF.

The V call is TRBV6-5, the J call TRBJ1-2; 9 bases agree with TRBD1. The CDR3 has 14 residues. J gave up 5 bases and V 5 bases, and 6 bases lay outside the gene matches. Per germline, CDR1 MNHEY and CDR2 SVGAGI. CDR3 protein: CASSRRDRAYGYTF. The CDR3 DNA follows: TGTGCCAGCAGTCGCCGGGACAGGGCATATGGCTACACCTTC.

The chain recombines TRBV4-1 with TRBJ2-7, with 8 bases fitting TRBD2. The V segment lost 2 bases and the J segment 2 bases; nucleotides outside the gene matches: 5. From germline, CDR1 is MGHRA and CDR2 YSYEKL. This CDR3 spans 15 amino acids. CDR3 nucleotides: TGCGCCAGCAGCCAATATCCGGGAGGGACCTACGAGCAGTACTTC. This sequence encodes CASSQYPGGTYEQYF.

The V gene is TRBV4-1, the J gene TRBJ2-2, with a possible D match to TRBD1 (6 bases). The V end was cut by 2 bases, the J end by 7 bases, with 14 bases between. This CDR3 spans 15 amino acids. Germline V lookup: CDR1 MGHRA, CDR2 YSYEKL. The CDR3 loop reads CASSQFIDRLGELFF. Written as DNA, the CDR3 is TGCGCCAGCAGCCAATTTATAGACAGGCTCGGGGAGCTGTTTTTT.

This chain links TRBV13 with TRBJ2-2; the match to TRBD1 covers 8 bases. CDR3 length equals 14 residues. From germline, CDR1 is PRHDT and CDR2 FYEKMQ (reference sequence). V trimming: 5 bases; J trimming: 8 bases; junction bases outside the gene matches: 7. CDR3: CASSTETGVGELFF. The DNA of the CDR3 is TGTGCCAGCAGCACGGAGACAGGGGTTGGGGAGCTGTTTTTT.

The genes are TRBV7-8 and TRBJ2-7; TRBD1 aligns across 8 bases. The CDR3 has 15 amino acids. V was pared by 5 bases and J by 0 bases, with 6 bases of the junction left unmatched. Germline V lookup: CDR1 SGHVS, CDR2 FQNEAQ. The chain's CDR3 is CASSPRTGGSYEQYF. The CDR3 coding sequence is TGTGCCAGCAGCCCCAGAACAGGGGGCTCCTACGAGCAGTACTTC.

This chain links TRBV7-2 with TRBJ1-3, with unresolved D. Germline values: CDR1 SGHTA, CDR2 FQGNSA. V was shortened by 6 bases and J by 0 bases, with 12 bases between the two germline ends. The CDR3 sequence is 15 residues long. The CDR3 bases are TGTGCCAGCAGTTCCACACCGATCTCTGGAAACACCATATATTTT. Residues: CASSSTPISGNTIYF.

The chain recombines TRBV5-6 with TRBJ2-2; D unresolved. The germline V and J ends were trimmed by 0 bases and 6 bases, with 3 bases remaining between them. CDR1 SGHDT and CDR2 YYEEEE come from the germline V gene. CDR3 length equals 12 residues. CDR3 protein: CASSLGPGELFF. The CDR3 DNA is TGTGCCAGCAGCTTGGGGCCCGGGGAGCTGTTTTTT.

In its sample, this clone was seen once. This rearrangement joins TRBV27 to TRBJ2-2, with 9 bases fitting TRBD1. V lost 5 bases, J lost 6 bases, and 4 bases stayed unmatched. The CDR3 covers 14 residues. Germline assignment: CDR1 MNHEY and CDR2 SMNVEV (reference sequence). The CDR3: CASSPGQGPGELFF. Here the CDR3 DNA reads TGTGCCAGCAGTCCAGGACAGGGGCCCGGGGAGCTGTTTTTT.

This clone has just a few counts. The rearrangement links TRBV19 to TRBJ2-7; no definite D call. Germline V gives CDR1 LNHDA, CDR2 SQIVND (reference sequence). The CDR3 loop spans 14 amino acids. V lost 3 bases to trimming and J lost 2 bases, with 11 bases between them. The DNA of the CDR3 is TGTGCCAGTAGTATGGAGCGACCACCCTACGAGCAGTACTTC. It specifies CASSMERPPYEQYF.

This chain joins TRBV11-2 and TRBJ2-7, with 13 bases aligning to TRBD2. The CDR3 is 15 amino acids. J gave up 6 bases and V 5 bases, and 7 bases lay outside the gene matches. The germline V gene has CDR1 SGHAT and CDR2 FQNNGV. The CDR3 loop is CASSPETSGRAEQYF. In DNA, the CDR3 is TGTGCCAGCAGCCCGGAAACTAGCGGGAGGGCCGAGCAGTACTTC. Filled out from reference TRBV11-2 and TRBJ2-7, the complete variable domain reads EAGVAQSPRYKIIEKRQSVAFWCNPISGHATLYWYQQILGQGPKLLIQFQNNGVVDDSQLPKDRFSAERLKGVDSTLKIQPAKLEDSAVYLCASSPETSGRAEQYFGPGTRLTVT.

The genes are TRBV25-1 and TRBJ1-4, with TRBD1 matching over 9 bases. This CDR3 has 17 amino acids. V lost 3 bases to trimming and J lost 3 bases; unmatched junction nucleotides: 8. Per germline, CDR1 MGHDK and CDR2 SYGVNS. This CDR3 is CASSDSGQGFSNEKLFF. The DNA of the CDR3 is TGTGCCAGCAGTGATTCGGGACAGGGATTTTCTAATGAAAAACTGTTTTTT. The complete variable domain, with remaining parts taken from reference TRBV25-1 and TRBJ1-4, reads EADIYQTPRYLVIGTGKKITLECSQTMGHDKMYWYQQDPGMELHLIHYSYGVNSTEKGDLSSESTVSRIRTEHFPLTLESARPSHTSQYLCASSDSGQGFSNEKLFFGSGTQLSVL.

The rearrangement joins TRBV5-1 to TRBJ1-1, with 8 bases lining up with TRBD1. The J segment lost 5 bases and the V segment lost 4 bases, leaving 4 bases of the junction unmatched. Germline CDR1 reads SGHRS; CDR2 reads YFSETQ. The CDR3 is 13 amino acids. Written as DNA, the CDR3 is TGCGCCAGCAGCCGGACAGGGAAGACTGAAGCTTTCTTT. Protein product: CASSRTGKTEAFF.

The rearrangement links TRBV20-1 to TRBJ1-4, with D possibly being TRBD1 (5 bases). The CDR3 sequence is 14 residues long. V was pared by 4 bases and J by 7 bases, with 16 bases between. CDR1 is DFQATT, CDR2 SNEGSKA, per germline (reference sequence). CDR3 in amino acids: CSAIEGRGGEKLFF. The CDR3 DNA reads TGCAGTGCTATTGAGGGGCGCGGGGGTGAAAAACTGTTTTTT.

V gene TRBV24-1 combines with J gene TRBJ2-3; possible D gene TRBD2, 5 bases. The germline V and J ends were trimmed by 2 bases and 4 bases, with 21 bases remaining between them. From germline, CDR1 is KGHDR and CDR2 SFDVKD. The CDR3 has 18 amino acids. Here the CDR3 reads CATSDSSIPGNVADTQYF. The CDR3 bases are TGTGCCACCAGTGATTCGTCGATTCCGGGGAACGTAGCAGATACGCAGTATTTT.

Comment on this clone: The junction departs from the called germline gene at one end, perhaps through a read error. The J gene is TRBJ1-1, the V gene TRBV7-3, with TRBD1 matching 7 bases. The CDR3 covers 11 residues. Germline CDR1 is SGHTA and CDR2 is FQGTGA. The CDR3 is CASSSHGQVIF. CDR3 sequence (DNA): TGTGCCAGCAGCTCCCACGGACAGGTTATCTTT.

V gene TRBV5-5 combines with J gene TRBJ2-1, with 8 bases matching TRBD2. The V gene end was trimmed by 4 bases and the J gene end by 2 bases; junction bases not matched to a gene: 8. The germline gives CDR1 SGHKS, CDR2 YYEKEE (reference sequence). This CDR3 has 16 amino acids. CDR3 region: CASSPDGRGPYNEQFF. The CDR3, as DNA: TGTGCCAGCAGCCCCGACGGGAGGGGCCCCTACAATGAGCAGTTCTTC.

The chain has TRBV5-6 and TRBJ1-5; 7 nucleotides line up with TRBD1. The CDR3 loop spans 15 amino acids. The germline CDR1 and CDR2 sequences are SGHDT and YYEEEE. V lost 0 bases to trimming and J lost 9 bases; unmatched junction nucleotides: 9. The CDR3 DNA is TGTGCCAGCAGCTTGGGTGACAGGGAAGGTCGGCCCCAGCATTTT. It encodes CASSLGDREGRPQHF. The entire variable domain, with the rest obtained from reference TRBV5-6 and TRBJ1-5, is as follows: DAGVTQSPTHLIKTRGQQVTLRCSPKSGHDTVSWYQQALGQGPQFIFQYYEEEERQRGNFPDRFSGHQFPNYSSELNVNALLLGDSALYLCASSLGDREGRPQHFGDGTRLSIL.

The V call is TRBV5-5, the J call TRBJ2-2; possible D gene TRBD2, 6 bases. The CDR3 contains 17 residues. Between the trimmed V and J ends, which lost 0 bases and 4 bases, there was a span of 16 bases. The germline V gene encodes CDR1 SGHKS and CDR2 YYEKEE (reference sequence). The CDR3, as DNA: TGTGCCAGCAGCTTGGTCGGCCAGCGGGCAAGCACCGGGGAGCTGTTTTTT. Translating it yields CASSLVGQRASTGELFF.

V and J are TRBV6-5 and TRBJ2-1; no clear D. Germline V gene data show CDR1 as MNHEY and CDR2 as SVGAGI. The germline V and J ends were trimmed by 3 bases and 3 bases, with 6 bases remaining between them. The length of the CDR3 is 13 residues. The CDR3 coding sequence is TGTGCCAGCAGTTATACCGGCTACAATGAGCAGTTCTTC. As protein: CASSYTGYNEQFF.

The chain is built from TRBV27 and TRBJ1-5; 7 bases line up with TRBD1. The CDR3 covers 15 residues. Germline CDR1 MNHEY, CDR2 SMNVEV (reference sequence). V lost 5 bases, J lost 5 bases, and 9 bases stayed unmatched. CDR3 DNA sequence: TGTGCCAGCAGTCCAAAACGGGACAGCTATCAGCCCCAGCATTTT. Translation: CASSPKRDSYQPQHF.

The chain is built from TRBV28 and TRBJ2-6; a possible D gene is TRBD1 (6 bases). The V and J ends lost 5 bases and 2 bases respectively, with 22 bases between them. The CDR3 covers 19 residues. The germline V gene encodes CDR1 MDHEN and CDR2 SYDVKM. CDR3 coding DNA: TGTGCCAGCAGTCTAAAGCCGACAGGTTTGGTCACTGGGGCCAACGTCCTGACTTTC. It specifies CASSLKPTGLVTGANVLTF.

The chain employs TRBV20-1 and TRBJ2-7; TRBD2 agrees at 9 bases. The CDR3 consists of 11 residues. The germline V gene encodes CDR1 DFQATT and CDR2 SNEGSKA (reference sequence). The CDR3 sequence: CKIAGVYEQYF. The CDR3 DNA reads as TGCAAGATAGCGGGAGTGTACGAGCAGTACTTC.